This T cell receptor beta chain derives from a study of glioma-infiltrating T cells. TCR alpha and beta CDR3 regions were amplified from RNA using iRepertoire nested multiplex PCR. TCRdb passed the multiplex PCR reads through MiXCR, listing each CDR3 protein once. The sample lists about 110,000 distinct CDR3 sequences; under 30% were seen once. There are many counts of this clonotype. The CDR3 runs to 15 residues. CDR1 is SGHDN and CDR2 is FVKESK in the germline V gene. V shed 6 bases and J 2 bases; nucleotides not matched to a gene: 9. Source material: glioma tissue, nonneoplastic brain tissue, or PBMCs (not recorded which). The J gene is TRBJ2-7, the V gene TRBV14, with TRBD1 matching 8 bases. This clonotype originated in a human donor with low-grade glioma or glioblastoma, undergoing nonglioma brain surgery, or in good health (not recorded which). CDR3 in amino acids: CASSRTGIVPYEQYF. Here the CDR3 DNA reads TGTGCCAGCAGTCGGACAGGGATAGTACCCTACGAGCAGTACTTC.